This T cell receptor beta chain was identified in a study of shared clonotypes between healthy human individuals (dated by TCRdb to 2019 to 2021). For the study in its entirety: The cohort comprised a couple of women and a few men aged 18 to 49 years. To estimate repertoire size and how much clonotypes are shared between individuals, the study performed deep sequencing of blood TCR repertoires from about five healthy adults. Between about 0.9 and 8.9 billion PBMCs per donor were obtained by leukapheresis. Different laboratories and diverse techniques were used to prepare libraries and sequence TCR repertoires, to increase sequencing depth and limit assay-specific biases. Per donor, three plates each were used for CD4 naive and CD4 memory, two for CD8 naive, and one for CD8 memory.

V ends up 4 bases short and J 5 bases short, with an unmatched junction base count of 7. The CDR3 spans 14 residues, from the cysteine through the phenylalanine. Only the CDR3 DNA is retained, 42 bases long and in frame from the first base. Via the germline V gene, CDR1 is SGHRS and CDR2 YFSETQ. In regard to this clone: Which antigen it targets is not known. One base away there is no much larger clone; base qualities are not given. In the same sample, other DNA sequences code for this CDR3.

Results and caveats for the whole study, not just this receptor: Incomplete sequencing was indicated by rarefaction of sorted-subset datasets, despite the large sequencing depth. Based on pairwise subsampling, the degree of clonotype sharing among donors was expected to be affected by sequencing depth. The genetic and exposure-history diversity represented was limited by the small number of donors. Higher generation probabilities were observed for clonotypes shared by all four sorted-subset donors than for non-shared clonotypes. Sampling was restricted to blood, and TCR repertoires in tissue are likely to differ from TCR repertoires in blood. Around 5.4% of naive CD4, roughly 3.5% of naive CD8, 2.3% of memory CD4, and 0.4% of memory CD8 clonotypes were shared across a few donors. Larger estimated clonotype richness was generally found for naive subsets than for memory subsets.

Healthy HIV-negative adults with no recently reported acute infections or vaccinations were included as donors. Every donor was a Caucasian adult residing in Nashville, Tennessee, USA. CD4+ T cells were enriched by magnetic negative selection; naive cells were then positively selected on CD45RA, and the negative fraction formed the memory subset. After blood collection by leukapheresis, PBMCs were isolated using Ficoll-Histopaque density gradient centrifugation and then cryopreserved in the vapor phase of liquid nitrogen. Analytical flow cytometry was used to check the purity and quantity of every magnetically sorted T cell population. Each sorted fraction had its genomic DNA isolated and then quantified by UV absorbance on a Nanodrop 2000c. Using the deep immunoSEQ assay, TCR CDR3 regions were amplified from genomic DNA by multiplex PCR. Extracted genomic DNA from each cell subset was spread evenly across all wells of several immunoSEQ 96-well plates, with each plate serving as a replicate. For sorted subsets, roughly 200 ng of genomic DNA, equivalent to 30,000 or so T cell genomes, went into each replicate PCR. Purified libraries were quantified with a Qubit 3.0 fluorometer, sized on a Bioanalyzer 2100, and re-quantified with the KAPA Library Quantification kit. Every immunoSEQ 96-well plate was sequenced on a separate single-read 150-cycle Illumina NextSeq 550 flow cell. In the authors' own workflow: Because the immunoSEQ output included only junctional sequences and no quality scores, the filtering could not be the same as the filtering used for full-length reads. Sequences were annotated with PyIR, a Python wrapper for IgBLAST v1.9, and V/J genes and CDR3 were assigned using IMGT germline references. Reads were removed for weak V/J assignments (E-value above 1e-6), missing CDR3, stop codons, out-of-frame junctions, or ambiguous translated residues. V3J clonotypes were defined as sequences sharing an identical inferred V gene, J gene, and CDR3 amino acid sequence. Percentage overlap between repertoires was calculated by dividing the number of shared unique clonotypes by the size of the smaller repertoire. Repertoire richness was assessed with RTK rarefaction, the Chao1 estimator, and Recon v2.1 estimates of unobserved clonotypes. Generation probabilities were computed with OLGA for all TCRbeta clonotypes obtained by the gDNA method from a handful of donors. The immuneACCESS repertoire file appears here via TCRdb, limited to in-frame rearrangements. These files lack a portion of the clones; in checked studies, under half of the deficit traces to unresolved V genes, and the cause of the others is not known. V, J and clone size derive from that table, while D and trimming were established from the DNA sequence. Recorded for this sample are about 1.5 million clones; nearly 99% of them occurred a single time. The ten largest make up roughly 0.4% of the sample.

The sequencing input was naive CD4+ T cells sorted from blood. The cell subset or site label for this specimen denotes: CD45RA+ positively selected. This chain joins TRBV5-1 to TRBJ2-3; 7 bases in between match TRBD1. This TCR was recovered from a man younger than 40 in good health. The DNA sequence reads TGCGCCAGCAGCCTCGGACAGGTAGGAGATACGCAGTATTTT. This gives the protein CASSLGQVGDTQYF.